A single T cell receptor beta chain is shown here with its context. The data were produced by immunoSEQ multiplex PCR, yet TCRdb's version contains in-frame clones alone and is incomplete. The table lists a few million clones, 92% of them singletons, with more than 0.35% in the top ten. This sample is part of a study of shared clonotypes between healthy human individuals. The receptor was isolated from a man between 18 and 29 years old in good health. Some clones in this sample may be carry-over from other donors' samples. Sequencing was done on a sample of naive CD4+ T cells from PBMCs. Regarding subset: CD45RA+ positively selected.

The CDR3 DNA follows: TGCGCCAGCAGCCCCCTGGTGGCCCCCGCAGGTTATCGGGCAAACGAGCAGTACTTC. As protein: CASSPLVAPAGYRANEQYF. The V call is TRBV5-1, the J call TRBJ2-7; D unclear. V was clipped by 4 bases and J by 5 bases, with 31 bases between them. From germline, CDR1 is SGHRS and CDR2 YFSETQ. The CDR3 is 19 residues long.